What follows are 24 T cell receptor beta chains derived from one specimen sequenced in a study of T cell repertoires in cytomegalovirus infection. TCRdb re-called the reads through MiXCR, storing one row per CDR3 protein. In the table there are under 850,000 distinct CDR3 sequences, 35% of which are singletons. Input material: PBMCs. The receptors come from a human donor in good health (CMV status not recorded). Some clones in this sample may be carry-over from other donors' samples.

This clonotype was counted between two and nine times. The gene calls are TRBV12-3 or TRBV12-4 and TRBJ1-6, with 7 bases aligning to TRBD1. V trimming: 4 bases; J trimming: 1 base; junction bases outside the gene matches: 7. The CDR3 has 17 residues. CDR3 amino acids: CASSSPRGESYNSPLHF. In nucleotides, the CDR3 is TGTGCCAGCAGTTCCCCCAGGGGGGAATCCTATAATTCACCCCTCCACTTT.

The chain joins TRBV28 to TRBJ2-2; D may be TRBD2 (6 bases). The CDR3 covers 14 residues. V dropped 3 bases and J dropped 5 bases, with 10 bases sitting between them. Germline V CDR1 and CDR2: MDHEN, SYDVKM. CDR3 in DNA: TGTGCCAGCAGTTTCGCAGGGACTACCGGGGAGCTGTTTTTT. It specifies CASSFAGTTGELFF.

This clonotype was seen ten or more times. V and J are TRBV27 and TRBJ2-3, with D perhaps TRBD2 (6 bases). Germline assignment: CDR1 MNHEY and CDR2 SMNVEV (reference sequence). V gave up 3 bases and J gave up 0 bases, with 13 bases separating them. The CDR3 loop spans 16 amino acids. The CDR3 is CASSFGRDDSTDTQYF. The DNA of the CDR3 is TGTGCCAGCAGTTTTGGGCGGGACGATAGCACAGATACGCAGTATTTT.

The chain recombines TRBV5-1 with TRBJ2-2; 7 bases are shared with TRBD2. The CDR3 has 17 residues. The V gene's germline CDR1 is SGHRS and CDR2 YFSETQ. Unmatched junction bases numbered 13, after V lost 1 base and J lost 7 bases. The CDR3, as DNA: TGCGCCAGCAGCTTGAGTACCAGCGGGACCGCCTACGGGGAGCTGTTTTTT. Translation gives CASSLSTSGTAYGELFF.

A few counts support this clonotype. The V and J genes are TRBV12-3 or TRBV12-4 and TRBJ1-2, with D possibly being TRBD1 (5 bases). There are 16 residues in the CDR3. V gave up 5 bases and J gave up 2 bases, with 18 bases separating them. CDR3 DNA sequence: TGTGCCAGCAGTATGGTAATGGGACCGAGCAACTATGGCTACACCTTC. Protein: CASSMVMGPSNYGYTF.

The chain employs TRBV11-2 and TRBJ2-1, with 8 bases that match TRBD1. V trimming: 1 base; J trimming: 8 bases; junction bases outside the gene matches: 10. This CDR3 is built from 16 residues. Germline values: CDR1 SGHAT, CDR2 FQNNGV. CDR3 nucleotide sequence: TGTGCCAGCAGCTTAGTCAAAGGACAGGGTTTCCATGAGCAGTTCTTC. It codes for CASSLVKGQGFHEQFF. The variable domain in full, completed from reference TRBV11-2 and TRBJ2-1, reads EAGVAQSPRYKIIEKRQSVAFWCNPISGHATLYWYQQILGQGPKLLIQFQNNGVVDDSQLPKDRFSAERLKGVDSTLKIQPAKLEDSAVYLCASSLVKGQGFHEQFFGPGTRLTVL.

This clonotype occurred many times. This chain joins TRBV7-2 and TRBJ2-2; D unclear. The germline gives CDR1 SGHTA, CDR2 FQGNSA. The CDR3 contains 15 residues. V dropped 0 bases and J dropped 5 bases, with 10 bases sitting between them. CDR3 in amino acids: CASSLAGPRTGELFF. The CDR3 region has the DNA TGTGCCAGCAGCTTAGCAGGACCCCGTACCGGGGAGCTGTTTTTT.

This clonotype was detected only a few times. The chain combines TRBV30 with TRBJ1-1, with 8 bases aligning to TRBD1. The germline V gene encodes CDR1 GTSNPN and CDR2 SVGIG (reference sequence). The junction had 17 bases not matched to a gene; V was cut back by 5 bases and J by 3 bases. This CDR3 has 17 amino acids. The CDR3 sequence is CAWGPPGQARGYTEAFF. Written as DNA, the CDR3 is TGTGCCTGGGGCCCCCCGGGACAGGCGAGGGGGTACACTGAAGCTTTCTTT.

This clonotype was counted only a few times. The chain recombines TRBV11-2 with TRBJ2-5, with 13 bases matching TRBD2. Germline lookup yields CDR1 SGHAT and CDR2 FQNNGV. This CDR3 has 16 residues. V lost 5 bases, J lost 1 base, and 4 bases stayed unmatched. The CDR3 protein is CASSTRLAGGQETQYF. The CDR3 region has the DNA TGTGCCAGCAGCACCCGACTAGCGGGAGGCCAAGAGACCCAGTACTTC.

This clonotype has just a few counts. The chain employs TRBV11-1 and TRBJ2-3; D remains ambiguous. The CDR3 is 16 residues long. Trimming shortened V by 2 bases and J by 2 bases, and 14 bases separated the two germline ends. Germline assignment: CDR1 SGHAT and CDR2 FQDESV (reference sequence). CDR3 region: CASSLRGQTYTDTQYF. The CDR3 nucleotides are TGTGCCAGCAGCTTACGTGGGCAGACCTACACAGATACGCAGTATTTT.

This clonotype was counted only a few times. The CDR3 loop reads CASSEDGTTYKYF. The DNA of the CDR3 is TGTGCCAGCAGTGAAGACGGGACTACCTATAAGTACTTC. V usage is TRBV6-1 and J usage is TRBJ2-7, with 7 nucleotides matching TRBD2. CDR3 length equals 13 residues. From germline, CDR1 is MNHNS and CDR2 SASEGT. Losses at the gene ends were 1 base for V and 11 bases for J; bases not matched to a gene: 8.

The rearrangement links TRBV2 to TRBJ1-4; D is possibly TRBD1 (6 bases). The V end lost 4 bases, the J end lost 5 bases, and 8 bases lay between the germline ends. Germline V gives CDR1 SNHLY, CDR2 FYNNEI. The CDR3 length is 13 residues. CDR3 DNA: TGTGCCAGCAGTGGACAGGACAATGAAAAACTGTTTTTT. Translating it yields CASSGQDNEKLFF.

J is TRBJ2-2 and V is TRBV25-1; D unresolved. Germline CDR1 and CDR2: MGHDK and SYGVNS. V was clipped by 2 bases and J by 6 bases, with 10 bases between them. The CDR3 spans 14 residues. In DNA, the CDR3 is TGTGCCAGCAGTGAAATCGACAAACCCGGGGAGCTGTTTTTT. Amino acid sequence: CASSEIDKPGELFF.

DNA for the CDR3: TGTGCCAGCAGCGTGCGGACGGGGACCTATGGCTACACCTTC. This gives the protein CASSVRTGTYGYTF. The V call is TRBV5-6, the J call TRBJ1-2; TRBD1 is a possible D gene (5 bases). Germline CDR1 and CDR2: SGHDT and YYEEEE. The CDR3 runs 14 residues. V was clipped by 4 bases and J by 4 bases, with 14 bases between them.

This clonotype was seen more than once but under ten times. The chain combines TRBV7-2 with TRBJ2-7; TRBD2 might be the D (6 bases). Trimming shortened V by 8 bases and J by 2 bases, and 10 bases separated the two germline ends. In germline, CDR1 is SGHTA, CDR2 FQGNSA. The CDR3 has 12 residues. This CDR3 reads CASLAQTYEQYF. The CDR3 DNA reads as TGTGCCAGCCTAGCGCAGACCTACGAGCAGTACTTC.

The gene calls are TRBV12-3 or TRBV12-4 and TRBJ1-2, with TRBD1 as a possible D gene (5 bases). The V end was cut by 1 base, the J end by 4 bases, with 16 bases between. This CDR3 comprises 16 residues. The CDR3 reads CASSLGGGYRGYGYTF. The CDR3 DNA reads TGTGCCAGCAGTTTAGGAGGAGGGTATAGGGGCTATGGCTACACCTTC.

For the CDR3, the DNA is TGTGCCACCAGCAGGACTGGGCCCGGGGAGCTGTTTTTT. Its translation is CATSRTGPGELFF. V and J are TRBV24-1 and TRBJ2-2; D is possibly TRBD2 (5 bases). CDR3 length equals 13 residues. V was clipped by 7 bases and J by 6 bases, with 11 bases between them. Germline CDR1 KGHDR, CDR2 SFDVKD.

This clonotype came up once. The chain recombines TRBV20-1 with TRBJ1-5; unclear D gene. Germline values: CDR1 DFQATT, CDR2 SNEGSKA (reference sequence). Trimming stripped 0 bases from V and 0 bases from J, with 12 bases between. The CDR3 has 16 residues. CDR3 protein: CSARDRYTNSNQPQHF. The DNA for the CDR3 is TGCAGTGCTAGAGATCGGTACACTAATAGCAATCAGCCCCAGCATTTT.

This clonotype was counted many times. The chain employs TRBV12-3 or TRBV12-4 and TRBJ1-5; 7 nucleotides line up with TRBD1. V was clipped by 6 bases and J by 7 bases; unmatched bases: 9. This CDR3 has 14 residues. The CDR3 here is CASSRTGEGQPQHF. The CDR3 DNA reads TGTGCCAGCAGCCGTACAGGGGAGGGGCAGCCCCAGCATTTT.

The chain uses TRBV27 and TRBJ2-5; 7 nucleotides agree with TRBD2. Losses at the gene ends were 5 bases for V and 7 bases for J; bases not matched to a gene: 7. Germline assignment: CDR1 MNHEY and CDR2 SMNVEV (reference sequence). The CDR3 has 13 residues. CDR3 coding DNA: TGTGCCAGCAGTCTAGGACTAGATGGGACCCAGTACTTC. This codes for CASSLGLDGTQYF.

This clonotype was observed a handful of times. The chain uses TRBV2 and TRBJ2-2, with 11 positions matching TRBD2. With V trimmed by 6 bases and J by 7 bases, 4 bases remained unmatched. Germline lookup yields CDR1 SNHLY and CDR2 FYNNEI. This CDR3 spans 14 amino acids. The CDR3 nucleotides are TGTGCCAGCAGAAAAGGGACTAGCGGCGGGGAGCTGTTTTTT. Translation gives CASRKGTSGGELFF.

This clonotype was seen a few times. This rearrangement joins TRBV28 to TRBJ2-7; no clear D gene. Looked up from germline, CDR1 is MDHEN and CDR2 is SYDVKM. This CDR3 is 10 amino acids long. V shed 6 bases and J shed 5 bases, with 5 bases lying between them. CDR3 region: CASRVDEQYF. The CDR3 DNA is TGTGCCAGCAGGGTTGACGAGCAGTACTTC.

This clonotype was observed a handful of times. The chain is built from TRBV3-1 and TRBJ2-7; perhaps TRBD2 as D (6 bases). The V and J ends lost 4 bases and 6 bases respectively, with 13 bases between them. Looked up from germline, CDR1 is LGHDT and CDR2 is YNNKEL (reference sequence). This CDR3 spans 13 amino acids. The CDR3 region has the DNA TGTGCCAGCAGCCTCCAACCGCGGGGCGAGCAGTACTTC. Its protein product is CASSLQPRGEQYF.

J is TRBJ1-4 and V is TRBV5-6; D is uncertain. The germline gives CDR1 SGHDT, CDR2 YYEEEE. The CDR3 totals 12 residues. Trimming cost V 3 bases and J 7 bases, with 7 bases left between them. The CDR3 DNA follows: TGTGCCAGCAGCTCGCGGCGTGAAAAACTGTTTTTT. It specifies CASSSRREKLFF. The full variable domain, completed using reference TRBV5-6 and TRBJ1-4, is DAGVTQSPTHLIKTRGQQVTLRCSPKSGHDTVSWYQQALGQGPQFIFQYYEEEERQRGNFPDRFSGHQFPNYSSELNVNALLLGDSALYLCASSSRREKLFFGSGTQLSVL.